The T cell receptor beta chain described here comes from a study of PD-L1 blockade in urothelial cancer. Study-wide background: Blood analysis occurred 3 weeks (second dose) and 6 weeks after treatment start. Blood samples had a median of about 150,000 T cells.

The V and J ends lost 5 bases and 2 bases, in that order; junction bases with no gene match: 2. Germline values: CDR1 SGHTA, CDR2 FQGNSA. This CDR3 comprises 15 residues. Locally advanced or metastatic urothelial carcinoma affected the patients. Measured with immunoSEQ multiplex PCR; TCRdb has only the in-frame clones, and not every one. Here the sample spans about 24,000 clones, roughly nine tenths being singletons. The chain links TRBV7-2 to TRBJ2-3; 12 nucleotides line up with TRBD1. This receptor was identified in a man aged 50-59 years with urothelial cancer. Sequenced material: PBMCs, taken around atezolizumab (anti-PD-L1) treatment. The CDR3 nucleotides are TGTGCCAGCAGCCCGGGACAGGGGGCCACAGATACGCAGTATTTT. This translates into CASSPGQGATDTQYF.